The entry below gives a single T cell receptor (beta chain) sequence along with its context. The sample is drawn from a study of control samples from healthy donors and cancer patients. Generated by immunoSEQ multiplex PCR, the TCRdb table keeps only in-frame clones and is missing some. The sample holds about 75,000 clones, roughly 82% seen once. There are 15 residues in the CDR3. V dropped 0 bases and J dropped 9; count of bases not matched to a gene: 8. The germline V gene has CDR1 SGHAT and CDR2 FQNNGV. The chain has TRBV11-2 and TRBJ2-5, with 9 nucleotides matching TRBD1. The specimen sequenced was blood. This sequence was found in a man aged 50-60 years in good health. DNA of the CDR3: TGTGCCAGCAGCTTAGATGGACAGGGGTGGGCCGCCCAGTACTTC. Translated, it gives CASSLDGQGWAAQYF.